What follows describes a single T cell receptor (beta chain). The germline V and J ends were trimmed by 3 bases and 5 bases, with 11 bases remaining between them. The CDR3 extends over 13 amino acids. Germline V lookup: CDR1 GTSNPN, CDR2 SVGIG (reference sequence). The assay was immunoSEQ multiplex PCR, and TCRdb's table has in-frame clones only and misses some. Found here are 84,000 or so clones, approximately 94% of them singletons; the top ten hold 2% to 3%. The data belong to a study of T cell changes during pregnancy in multiple sclerosis. J is TRBJ1-5 and V is TRBV30; D is ambiguous. The sequence was obtained from a female donor with multiple sclerosis, enrolled in a pregnancy study. The sequences come from peripheral blood, collected in the third trimester of pregnancy. CDR3 nucleotides: TGTGCCTGGAGCCCAGCGGTTGATCAGCCCCAGCATTTT. The encoded protein is CAWSPAVDQPQHF.